These 14 T cell receptor beta chains were all obtained from the same sample, sequenced in a study of beta chain features in type 1 diabetes. Study outcomes and limitations: All four CD4+ subsets of Type 1 diabetes patients contained TCRB CDR3s that were moderately but significantly shorter.

The whole isolated RNA underwent reverse transcription, so sequencing captured expressed TCRB transcripts. Generated by immunoSEQ multiplex PCR, the TCRdb table keeps only in-frame clones and is missing some. Here the sample spans a few hundred thousand clones, approximately 25% being singletons. These receptors' targets are unknown. Input material: naive CD4+ T cells from blood. These receptors were obtained from a woman aged 25 to 39 with type 1 diabetes.

The rearrangement joins TRBV9 to TRBJ2-2; 16 bases map to TRBD2. V lost 0 bases and J lost 7; bases outside the gene matches: 9. Per the germline V gene, CDR1 is SGDLS and CDR2 is YYNGEE. CDR3 length: 19 residues. For the CDR3, the DNA is TGTGCCAGCAGCGTAGCTACCGGGACTAGCGGGAGGGAAAGCGGGGAGCTGTTTTTT. This encodes CASSVATGTSGRESGELFF. The full variable domain, rest sourced from reference TRBV9 and TRBJ2-2, is DSGVTQTPKHLITATGQRVTLRCSPRSGDLSVYWYQQSLDQGLQFLIQYYNGEERAKGNILERFSAQQFPDLHSELNLSSLELGDSALYFCASSVATGTSGRESGELFFGEGSRLTVL.

This clone was seen a handful of times. The junction departs from germline at one end; a sequencing error may be responsible. The J gene is TRBJ1-1, the V gene TRBV9; no definite D call. The V gene's germline CDR1 is SGDLS and CDR2 YYNGEE. The CDR3 is made up of 14 amino acids. This chain's CDR3 is CASSVGRGNTEAFF. The DNA for the CDR3 is TGTGCCAGCAGTGTAGGTCGGGGGAACACTGAAGCTTTCTTT. The full variable domain, its missing parts supplied by reference TRBV9 and TRBJ1-1, is DSGVTQTPKHLITATGQRVTLRCSPRSGDLSVYWYQQSLDQGLQFLIQYYNGEERAKGNILERFSAQQFPDLHSELNLSSLELGDSALYFCASSVGRGNTEAFFGQGTRLTVV.

This clone turned up a few times. V gene TRBV18 combines with J gene TRBJ1-5; a weak D match, TRBD1 (6 bases). The germline CDR1 and CDR2 sequences are KGHSH and LQKENI. CDR3 length: 18 amino acids. Deletions cut 2 bases from V and 2 bases from J, with 19 bases between. The CDR3 DNA reads as TGTGCCAGCTCACCATTCGTGGGGGCGGGTCGAGGCAATCAGCCCCAGCATTTT. Translated: CASSPFVGAGRGNQPQHF.

This clone was seen more than once but under ten times. V is TRBV6-1 and J is TRBJ2-2, with 9 bases identical to TRBD1. In germline, CDR1 is MNHNS, CDR2 SASEGT. The CDR3 is 14 amino acids. V gave up 10 bases and J gave up 6 bases; unmatched junction bases: 9. The CDR3 region has the DNA TGTGCCAACAGAGATACAGGGGGCCCCGGGGAGCTGTTTTTT. Translating it yields CANRDTGGPGELFF.

The count of this clone is one. V gene TRBV30 combines with J gene TRBJ2-1; a possible D gene is TRBD2 (7 bases). Trimming removed 4 bases at V and 1 base at J, with 11 bases between. Germline values: CDR1 GTSNPN, CDR2 SVGIG (reference sequence). This CDR3 has 14 residues. The chain's CDR3 is CAWKGGGSYNEQFF. In DNA form, the CDR3 reads TGTGCCTGGAAGGGGGGAGGGTCCTACAATGAGCAGTTCTTC.

This clone came up a few times. The J gene is TRBJ2-7, the V gene TRBV30; TRBD1 aligns across 8 bases. CDR1 is GTSNPN, CDR2 SVGIG, per germline (reference sequence). V dropped 8 bases and J dropped 5; count of bases not matched to a gene: 14. There are 14 residues in the CDR3. The CDR3 protein is CAHKYRGERNEQYF. The CDR3 nucleotides read TGTGCCCACAAGTACAGGGGGGAACGGAACGAGCAGTACTTC.

This clone was recorded a few times. The rearrangement joins TRBV18 to TRBJ2-7; maybe TRBD2 (6 bases). This CDR3 region has 17 residues. CDR1 and CDR2 (germline): KGHSH, LQKENI. The germline V and J ends were trimmed by 3 bases and 6 bases, with 24 bases remaining between them. CDR3 DNA: TGTGCCAGCTCACCCGGCCGGCTCGGGACTCCTTTTTCCGAGCAGTACTTC. As protein: CASSPGRLGTPFSEQYF.

The V and J genes are TRBV6-6 and TRBJ1-4; 9 bases agree with TRBD1. Trimming took 4 bases from V and 10 from J; bases not matched to a gene: 10. The germline CDR1 and CDR2 sequences are MNHNY and SVGAGI (reference sequence). The CDR3 spans 15 residues. CDR3 sequence: CASSSLRTGDGKLFF. For the CDR3, the DNA is TGTGCCAGCAGTTCCTTGCGGACAGGGGATGGAAAACTGTTTTTT.

The CDR3 here is CASSSPFRGDTNEQFF. The CDR3 nucleotides read TGTGCCAGCAGCTCCCCTTTTCGCGGAGATACTAATGAGCAGTTCTTC. The rearrangement joins TRBV13 to TRBJ2-1; D unresolved. This CDR3 spans 16 amino acids. Germline V gene data show CDR1 as PRHDT and CDR2 as FYEKMQ (reference sequence). The V and J ends lost 4 bases and 7 bases respectively, with 20 bases between them. Based on the CDR3 plus reference TRBV13 and TRBJ2-1, the full variable domain is AAGVIQSPRHLIKEKRETATLKCYPIPRHDTVYWYQQGPGQDPQFLISFYEKMQSDKGSIPDRFSAQQFSDYHSELNMSSLELGDSALYFCASSSPFRGDTNEQFFGPGTRLTVL.

This clone was detected a few times. V is TRBV6-4 and J is TRBJ2-1, with D perhaps TRBD2 (7 bases). Trimming stripped 2 bases from V and 10 bases from J, with 18 bases between. This CDR3 has 15 residues. In germline, CDR1 is MRHNA, CDR2 SNTAGT. CDR3 sequence (DNA): TGTGCCAGCAGTGACGGGGGGGCGTTGGGGCGAGAGCAGTTCTTC. Translated: CASSDGGALGREQFF.

The chain couples TRBV4-1 to TRBJ2-5, with no clear D. V gave up 4 bases and J gave up 1 base, with 10 bases separating them. This CDR3 has 14 amino acids. Germline assignment: CDR1 MGHRA and CDR2 YSYEKL. CDR3 protein: CASSPPMLQETQYF. The DNA for the CDR3 is TGCGCCAGCAGCCCCCCTATGCTCCAAGAGACCCAGTACTTC.

This clone showed up just a few times. The V and J genes are TRBV6-6 and TRBJ2-6; D remains unclear. Trimming left V 3 bases short and J 3 bases short, with 3 bases between. This CDR3 comprises 13 residues. Per the germline V gene, CDR1 is MNHNY and CDR2 is SVGAGI (reference sequence). The CDR3 here is CASSYLGANVLTF. CDR3 bases: TGTGCCAGCAGTTATCTTGGGGCCAACGTCCTGACTTTC.

The rearrangement links TRBV15 to TRBJ1-4; D is unresolved. The germline CDR1 and CDR2 sequences are LNHNV and YYDKDF (reference sequence). The V end lost 4 bases, the J end lost 10 bases, and 13 bases lay between the germline ends. This CDR3 is 13 amino acids long. Here the CDR3 reads CATSIGSSGKLFF. In DNA form, the CDR3 reads TGTGCCACCAGCATTGGTAGCAGCGGAAAACTGTTTTTT.

V gene TRBV4-2 combines with J gene TRBJ2-7; TRBD2 aligns across 9 bases. Trimming at V came to 1 base and at J to 4 bases, leaving 8 bases not matched to a gene. Per germline, CDR1 LGHNA and CDR2 YNFKEQ. The CDR3 is 16 amino acids. The CDR3 is CASSQASAGGQYEQYF. Here the CDR3 DNA reads TGTGCCAGCAGCCAAGCTTCGGCGGGAGGGCAATACGAGCAGTACTTC.